This record covers a single T cell receptor (beta chain). Its target is not known. This sample was taken from a study of T cells in Graves' hyperthyroidism and ophthalmopathy. Overall study findings and caveats: The model's output predicted ophthalmopathy at a median of roughly seven months prior to onset.

PBMCs were sourced from more than 7.5 ml fresh peripheral blood. Germline assignment: CDR1 GTSNPN and CDR2 SVGIG (reference sequence). The V and J ends lost 1 base and 4 bases respectively, with 8 bases between them. CDR3 length: 13 amino acids. Template material for amplifying TCR beta CDR3 regions consisted of RNA transcripts. HTBI primers drove first-round RT-PCR of the TCR CDR3. TCRdb re-derived calls from the multiplex PCR reads in MiXCR, one entry per CDR3 protein. The table has around 340,000 distinct CDR3 sequences, around a fifth seen once. The sequence came from a woman between 45 and 65 years old with Graves' hyperthyroidism. The chain employs TRBV30 and TRBJ1-5; D call uncertain. The sequencing input was blood. The chain's CDR3 is CAWSGRGNQPQHF. As DNA, the CDR3 is TGTGCCTGGAGTGGGCGTGGGAATCAGCCCCAGCATTTT.